The rows below give T cell receptor beta chains drawn from one sample of a study of radiation and T cells in renal cell carcinoma. The method was immunoSEQ multiplex PCR; TCRdb's version includes in-frame clones alone and lacks a portion of them. The repertoire has 10,000 to 15,000 clones, roughly 34% of them found once; the top ten carry 15%. Sample: tumor tissue, taken from a patient whose treatment included radiotherapy and nephrectomy. The receptors were sampled from a man in his 60s with renal cell carcinoma. CDR3s include the opening cysteine and the closing phenylalanine or tryptophan. A D gene is named only where the DNA matches it firmly. A clone size is listed for some rows: how often the clone was seen (once, few, many), or a class if it is expanded.

V	size	J	D	DNA	CDR3
TRBV15	NA	TRBJ2-5	NA	TGTGCCACCAGCAGAGGGGGAAGGGGAGAGACCCAGTACTTC	CATSRGGRGETQYF
TRBV30	NA	TRBJ2-1	NA	TGTGCCTGGAATCCGGGCCTCGGGGTTGAGCAGTTCTTC	CAWNPGLGVEQFF
TRBV5-4	NA	TRBJ2-3	NA	TGTGCCAGCAGCCTAGAGAGTCTAAGGGGGGTAGATACGCAGTATTTT	CASSLESLRGVDTQYF
TRBV29-1	few	TRBJ1-1	NA	TGCAGCGTTGTCCCGGGAAACACTGAAGCTTTCTTT	CSVVPGNTEAFF
TRBV29-1	once	TRBJ1-2	NA	TGCAGCGTTGAACCTCGGGCGGGGACGAACTATGGCTACACCTTC	CSVEPRAGTNYGYTF
TRBV5-6	few	TRBJ2-3	NA	TGTGCCAGCAGCCACCTAAGGTCCACAGATACGCAGTATTTT	CASSHLRSTDTQYF
TRBV5-1	NA	TRBJ1-3	TRBD1	TGCGCCAGCAGCTACGCTCCGGGACAGGGGTTCTCTGGAAACACCATATATTTT	CASSYAPGQGFSGNTIYF
TRBV30	NA	TRBJ1-2	NA	TGTGCCTGGAGTGTGGGGGAAAGGGGTGGCTACACCTTC	CAWSVGERGGYTF
TRBV4-3	few	TRBJ1-2	NA	TGCGCCAGCAGCCAAGATCAGCGGACAGCCTATGGCTACACCTTC	CASSQDQRTAYGYTF
TRBV5-8	NA	TRBJ1-5	NA	TGTGCCAGCAACCGCTGGAGCAATCAGCCCCAGCATTTT	CASNRWSNQPQHF
TRBV4-3	once	TRBJ2-1	NA	TGCGCCAGCAGACAGGGAGCCAGGTCCGAACAATATGAGCAGTTCTTC	CASRQGARSEQYEQFF
TRBV5-6	NA	TRBJ2-2	TRBD2	TGTGCCAGCGCTCCCGGGGGGCTAGCGGGGAGCACCGGGGAGCTGTTTTTT	CASAPGGLAGSTGELFF
TRBV7-2	medium-sized	TRBJ2-5	NA	TGTGCCAGCAGCTTAAGGGTATACGGGGGTGGAGAGACCCAGTACTTC	CASSLRVYGGGETQYF
TRBV5-6	few	TRBJ1-2	NA	TGTGCCAGCAGCTCGGGGATGGGGGCAGGTGGCTACACCTTC	CASSSGMGAGGYTF
TRBV20-1	few	TRBJ2-5	NA	TGCAGTGCTGACGTCAAGGGGACCCAGTACTTC	CSADVKGTQYF
TRBV5-4	NA	TRBJ2-6	TRBD1	TGTGCCAGCAGCCAATCCCAGGGGGCGTATGGGGCCAACGTCCTGACTTTC	CASSQSQGAYGANVLTF
TRBV7-2	NA	TRBJ1-1	TRBD1	TGTGCCAGCAGCCCCGACAGGGAAGAGACTGAAGCTTTCTTT	CASSPDREETEAFF
TRBV6-1	NA	TRBJ1-3	NA	TGTGCCAGCAGTGAGGTTGGGGGAACCACCATATATTTT	CASSEVGGTTIYF
TRBV30	few	TRBJ1-5	TRBD1	TGTGCCTGGAGTTTACAGGGGGCCGGTCAGCCCCAGCATTTT	CAWSLQGAGQPQHF
TRBV11-2	few	TRBJ2-1	TRBD1	TGTGCCAGCAGCTTTCCTCTCCAGACAGGGTTGGGCGATGAGCAGTTCTTC	CASSFPLQTGLGDEQFF
TRBV5-4	NA	TRBJ2-5	NA	TGTGCCAGCAGCTTCTGGACAGTGAAAGAGACCCAGTACTTC	CASSFWTVKETQYF
TRBV2	NA	TRBJ2-5	NA	TGTGCCAGCAGGCCGAGCGGAGGGGACGAGGGGACCCAGTACTTC	CASRPSGGDEGTQYF
TRBV19	NA	TRBJ2-5	NA	TGTGCCAGTAGTGCCGGGACTGTTGGGACCCAGTACTTC	CASSAGTVGTQYF
TRBV4-3	NA	TRBJ2-5	NA	TGCGCCAGCAGCCAAGTACTCGCGGCGGCGGTGGGGGAGACCCAGTACTTC	CASSQVLAAAVGETQYF
TRBV4-1	NA	TRBJ1-5	NA	TGCGCCAGCAGCCAGAGTTATGGGGCCGTAAATCAGCCCCAGCATTTT	CASSQSYGAVNQPQHF
TRBV30	once	TRBJ1-2	NA	TGTGCCTGGAGTGGACCGAAAACTAACTATGGCTACACCTTC	CAWSGPKTNYGYTF
TRBV6-5	NA	TRBJ1-2	NA	TGTGCCAGCAGTTTCCAACCTCAGAATAACTATGGCTACACCTTC	CASSFQPQNNYGYTF
TRBV19	NA	TRBJ2-7	TRBD1	TGTGCCAGCTCCACAGGGGGCAGGGTTGGGCAGTACTTC	CASSTGGRVGQYF
TRBV5-6	once	TRBJ1-1	NA	TGTGCCAGCAGCTACACTCCGGGACAGAACACTGAAGCTTTCTTT	CASSYTPGQNTEAFF
TRBV7-2	NA	TRBJ1-4	TRBD1	TGTGCCAGCAGCTCCCAGGGGGAAACTAATGAAAAACTGTTTTTT	CASSSQGETNEKLFF
TRBV5-1	NA	TRBJ2-3	TRBD2	TGCGCCAGCCGGACTAGCGGGGTGGATACGCAGTATTTT	CASRTSGVDTQYF
TRBV4-3	medium-sized	TRBJ1-1	TRBD1	TGCGCCAGCAGCCAGGACAGGGGGAACACTGAAGCTTTCTTT	CASSQDRGNTEAFF
TRBV5-5	NA	TRBJ1-5	NA	TGTGCCAGCAGCTTGGGGGGAGACCAGCCCCAGCATTTT	CASSLGGDQPQHF
TRBV7-6	NA	TRBJ2-5	NA	TGTGCCAGCAGCTTAGCGCATCCTGCGAGTGGGGAGACCCAGTACTTC	CASSLAHPASGETQYF
TRBV9	few	TRBJ2-3	TRBD1	TGTGCCAGCCAGGGGGACACAGATACGCAGTATTTT	CASQGDTDTQYF
TRBV13	NA	TRBJ1-1	NA	TGTGCCAGCAGCGGGATGAACACTGAAGCTTTCTTT	CASSGMNTEAFF
TRBV5-6	few	TRBJ2-2	NA	TGTGCCAGCAGCTGGGGTTGGGAGCTGTTTTTT	CASSWGWELFF
TRBV7-9	NA	TRBJ2-2	NA	TGTGCCAGCAGCTCCTTGGCTAGCGTCATCACCGGGGAGCTGTTTTTT	CASSSLASVITGELFF
TRBV27	NA	TRBJ1-2	TRBD1	TGTGCCAGCAGTTTGCTTACAGGGGGCGGCCTCTATGGCTACACCTTC	CASSLLTGGGLYGYTF
TRBV6-5	large	TRBJ2-3	TRBD2	TGTGCCAGCAACCCGACTAGCGGGACAGATACGCAGTATTTT	CASNPTSGTDTQYF
TRBV27	NA	TRBJ1-1	NA	TGTGCCAGCAGTGCGGGACCTTGGAACACTGAAGCTTTCTTT	CASSAGPWNTEAFF
TRBV5-1	NA	TRBJ2-1	TRBD1	TGCGCCAGCAGCGCGGACAGGGCGGGGCGTTGGGATGAGCAGTTCTTC	CASSADRAGRWDEQFF
TRBV9	NA	TRBJ2-3	NA	TGTGCCAGCAGCGTAGTAGCGGAAGTCCCAGATACGCAGTATTTT	CASSVVAEVPDTQYF
TRBV9	NA	TRBJ2-3	NA	TGTGCCAGCAGCAACGACCAATTCACAGATACGCAGTATTTT	CASSNDQFTDTQYF
TRBV6-5	few	TRBJ2-3	TRBD2	TGTGCCAGCGGAATGAGTAGCGGGGGAAAAGATACGCAGTATTTT	CASGMSSGGKDTQYF
TRBV7-2	few	TRBJ2-1	NA	TGTGCCAGCAGCCGCGGGGACAGTTCCTACAATGAGCAGTTCTTC	CASSRGDSSYNEQFF
TRBV25-1	NA	TRBJ1-3	TRBD1	TGTGCCAGCAGTGAATCAGGGGGGCCGGGAGGAAACACCATATATTTT	CASSESGGPGGNTIYF
TRBV4-1	NA	TRBJ2-1	TRBD1	TGCGCCAGCAGCCCGGGACAGTACAATGAGCAGTTCTTC	CASSPGQYNEQFF
TRBV6-5	NA	TRBJ1-1	TRBD1	TGTGCCAGCAGCCGCGGACAGGGAGGAGCTTTCTTT	CASSRGQGGAFF
TRBV5-1	few	TRBJ1-2	NA	TGCGCCAGCAGCCTGGAGTGGGAGGGTGCTGGCTACACCTTC	CASSLEWEGAGYTF
TRBV13	NA	TRBJ2-3	NA	TGTGCCAGCAGTTGGTCTCCTAGCACAGATACGCAGTATTTT	CASSWSPSTDTQYF
TRBV7-2	once	TRBJ2-3	TRBD1	TGTGCCAGCAGCACCGACCAGGGGGCCCTCACAGATACGCAGTATTTT	CASSTDQGALTDTQYF
TRBV30	NA	TRBJ2-1	TRBD2	TGTGCCTGGAGCCTAGCGGGAGTAGGTGAGCAGTTCTTC	CAWSLAGVGEQFF
TRBV5-4	medium-sized	TRBJ2-2	NA	TGTGCCAGCAGCTTGACTCTAACCGGGGAGCTGTTTTTT	CASSLTLTGELFF
TRBV30	NA	TRBJ2-7	TRBD2	TGTGCCTGGAGTCTACTAGCGGGCTCCTACGAGCAGTACTTC	CAWSLLAGSYEQYF